This T cell receptor beta chain was identified in a study of Ad26.COV2.S vaccination and SARS-CoV-2 variants. Overall study: Dosing was one shot or two shots 56 days apart. General observations from the study: Spike-specific TCR breadth in vaccine recipients exceeded that seen in placebo recipients. Participants given vaccine showed non-spike TCR breadth similar to that of placebo recipients. Total T cell responses may have been underestimated by the TCR breadth and depth analyses.

CDR1 SEHNR and CDR2 FQNEAQ come from the germline V gene (reference sequence). The CDR3 runs to 16 residues. V trimming: 5 bases; J trimming: 7 bases; junction bases outside the gene matches: 11. Turning to this clone: Its antigen remains unidentified.

TCRdb keeps only in-frame clones here, not all; method: immunoSEQ multiplex PCR. The data contain about 420,000 clones, around 89% of them singletons. Specified treatment: approximately 18 received Ad26.COV2.S at low or high dose, single or two shots; about five received placebo; per-sample allocation not given. The samples were gathered on day 63 after the first injection of vaccine or placebo. The chain links TRBV7-9 to TRBJ2-1; 10 bases line up with TRBD2. The TCR was taken from a person between 18 and 65 years old who received the Ad26.COV2.S COVID-19 vaccine or a placebo. Material: peripheral blood, obtained in a trial of Ad26.COV2.S vaccine versus placebo. The CDR3 nucleotides are TGTGCCAGCAGCCACCGTAGCGGGGGGTGGCATAATGAGCAGTTCTTC. Translated, it gives CASSHRSGGWHNEQFF.